What follows describes a single T cell receptor beta chain. Losses at the gene ends were 3 bases for V and 13 bases for J; bases not matched to a gene: 4. The CDR3 runs 12 residues. Germline V lookup: CDR1 SGDLS, CDR2 YYNGEE. This sample was included in a study of blood T cell repertoires in COVID-19. At the level of the study: T cells, B-cell-depleted T cells, or PBMCs supplied cDNA or gDNA.

In the original workflow: Amplifying reference gene primers gave estimates of nucleated cell counts. Clones were read by immunoSEQ multiplex PCR, and TCRdb kept only the in-frame ones, dropping some. The DNA was the basis for D and trimming; V, J and clone size are from that table. Of over 200,000 clones in the sample, roughly 84% were seen once. The rearrangement uses TRBV9 and TRBJ1-6; 7 bases line up with TRBD1. Sequences were obtained from peripheral blood. This receptor was obtained from a man aged 35 to 55 with active or convalescent COVID-19. CDR3 protein: CASSATGTPLHF. The CDR3 DNA follows: TGTGCCAGCAGCGCGACAGGGACGCCCCTCCACTTT.